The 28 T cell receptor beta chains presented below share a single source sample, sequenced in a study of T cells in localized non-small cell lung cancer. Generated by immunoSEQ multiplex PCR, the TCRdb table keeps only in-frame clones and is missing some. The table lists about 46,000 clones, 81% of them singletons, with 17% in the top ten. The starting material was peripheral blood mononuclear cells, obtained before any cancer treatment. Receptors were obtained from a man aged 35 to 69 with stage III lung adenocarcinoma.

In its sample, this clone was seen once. The CDR3, as DNA: TGTGCCATCAGTGAGTGGGGGGGCTCCTCAACTAATGAAAAACTGTTTTTT. This sequence encodes CAISEWGGSSTNEKLFF. The chain is built from TRBV10-3 and TRBJ1-4, with D possibly TRBD1 on 6 matching bases. The CDR3 runs 17 residues. The germline V gene encodes CDR1 ENHRY and CDR2 SYGVKD. V dropped 1 base and J dropped 0 bases, with 12 bases sitting between them.

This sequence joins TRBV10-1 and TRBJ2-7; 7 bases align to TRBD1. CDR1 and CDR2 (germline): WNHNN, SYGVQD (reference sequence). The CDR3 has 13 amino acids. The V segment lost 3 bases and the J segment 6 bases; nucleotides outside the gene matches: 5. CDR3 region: CASSDLRDSEQYF. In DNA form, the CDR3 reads TGCGCCAGCAGTGACCTTCGGGACAGCGAGCAGTACTTC.

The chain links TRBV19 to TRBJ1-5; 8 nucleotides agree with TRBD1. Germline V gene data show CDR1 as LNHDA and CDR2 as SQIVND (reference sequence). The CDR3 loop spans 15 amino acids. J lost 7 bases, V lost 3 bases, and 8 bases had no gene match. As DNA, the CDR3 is TGTGCCAGTAGTATGAACGGACAGGGAAGGCAGCCCCAGCATTTT. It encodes CASSMNGQGRQPQHF.

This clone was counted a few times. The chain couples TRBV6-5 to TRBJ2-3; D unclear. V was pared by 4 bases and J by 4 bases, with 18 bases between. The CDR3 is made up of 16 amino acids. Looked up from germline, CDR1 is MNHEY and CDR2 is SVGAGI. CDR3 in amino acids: CASSLSSGRSADTQYF. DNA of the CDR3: TGTGCCAGCAGTTTAAGCTCGGGTCGCTCCGCAGATACGCAGTATTTT.

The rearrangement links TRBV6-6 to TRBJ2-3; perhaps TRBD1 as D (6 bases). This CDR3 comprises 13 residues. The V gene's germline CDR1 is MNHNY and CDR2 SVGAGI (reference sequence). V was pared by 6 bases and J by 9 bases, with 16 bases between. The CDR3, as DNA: TGTGCCAGCAGGGTCTTGACAGGCGGGACGCAGTATTTT. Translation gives CASRVLTGGTQYF.

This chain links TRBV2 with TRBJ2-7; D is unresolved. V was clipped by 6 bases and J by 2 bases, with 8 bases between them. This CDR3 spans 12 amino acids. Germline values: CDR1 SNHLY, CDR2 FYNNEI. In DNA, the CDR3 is TGTGCCAGCAGAGCCTACACCTACGAGCAGTACTTC. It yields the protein CASRAYTYEQYF.

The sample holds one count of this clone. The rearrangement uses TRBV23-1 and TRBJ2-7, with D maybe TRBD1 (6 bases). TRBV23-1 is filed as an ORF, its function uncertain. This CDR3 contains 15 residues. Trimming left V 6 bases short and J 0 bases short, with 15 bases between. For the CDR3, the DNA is TGCGCCAGCAGAATCGACAGGCCGAGCTCCTACGAGCAGTACTTC. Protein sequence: CASRIDRPSSYEQYF.

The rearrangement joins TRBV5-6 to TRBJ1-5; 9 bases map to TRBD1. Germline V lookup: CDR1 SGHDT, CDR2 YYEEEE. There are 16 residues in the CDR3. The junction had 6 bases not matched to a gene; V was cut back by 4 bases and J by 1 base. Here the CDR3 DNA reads TGTGCCAGCAGCAAAGGACAGGGGTGGAGCAATCAGCCCCAGCATTTT. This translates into CASSKGQGWSNQPQHF.

The DNA for the CDR3 is TGTGCCAGTAGTCTCTTCAAAACAGGGAGCACCGGGGAGCTGTTTTTT. Protein: CASSLFKTGSTGELFF. The rearrangement joins TRBV19 to TRBJ2-2; D is possibly TRBD1 (6 bases). Germline CDR1 reads LNHDA; CDR2 reads SQIVND (reference sequence). This CDR3 is 16 amino acids long. Trimming stripped 5 bases from V and 4 bases from J, with 17 bases between.

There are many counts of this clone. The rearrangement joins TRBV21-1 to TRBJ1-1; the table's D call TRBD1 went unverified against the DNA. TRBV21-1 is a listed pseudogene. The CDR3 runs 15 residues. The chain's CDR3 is CASSKAQGVNTEAFF. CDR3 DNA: TGTGCCAGCAGCAAAGCCCAGGGGGTCAACACTGAAGCTTTCTTT.

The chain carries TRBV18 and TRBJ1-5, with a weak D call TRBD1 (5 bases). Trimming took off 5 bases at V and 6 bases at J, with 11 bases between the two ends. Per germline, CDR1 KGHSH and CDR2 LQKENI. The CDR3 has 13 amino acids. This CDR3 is CASSIEGVQPQHF. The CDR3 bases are TGTGCCAGCTCAATAGAAGGGGTTCAGCCCCAGCATTTT.

The CDR3 here is CASSRGSGANVLTF. CDR3 bases: TGTGCCAGCAGCCGGGGTTCCGGGGCCAACGTCCTGACTTTC. The chain carries TRBV6-5 and TRBJ2-6; tentatively, D is TRBD2 (5 bases). Looked up from germline, CDR1 is MNHEY and CDR2 is SVGAGI. V was cut by 6 bases and J by 4 bases, with 10 bases left in between. The CDR3 has 14 residues.

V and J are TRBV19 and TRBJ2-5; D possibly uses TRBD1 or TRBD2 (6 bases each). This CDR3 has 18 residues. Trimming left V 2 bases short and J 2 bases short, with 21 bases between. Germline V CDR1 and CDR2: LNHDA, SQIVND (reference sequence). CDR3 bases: TGTGCCAGTAGTATAAGGATTAGGGGGGTCACGGGGCAAGAGACCCAGTACTTC. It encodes CASSIRIRGVTGQETQYF.

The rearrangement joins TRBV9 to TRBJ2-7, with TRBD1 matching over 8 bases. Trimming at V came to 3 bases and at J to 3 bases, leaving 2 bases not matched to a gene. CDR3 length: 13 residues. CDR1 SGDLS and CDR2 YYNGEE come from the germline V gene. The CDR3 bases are TGTGCCAGCAGCGAAGGACAGGGCTACGAGCAGTACTTC. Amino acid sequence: CASSEGQGYEQYF.

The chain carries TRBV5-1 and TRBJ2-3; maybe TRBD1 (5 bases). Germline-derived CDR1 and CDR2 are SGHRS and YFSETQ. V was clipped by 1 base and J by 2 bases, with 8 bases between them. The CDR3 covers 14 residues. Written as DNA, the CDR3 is TGCGCCAGCAGCTTGATGGGGCTCACAGATACGCAGTATTTT. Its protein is CASSLMGLTDTQYF.

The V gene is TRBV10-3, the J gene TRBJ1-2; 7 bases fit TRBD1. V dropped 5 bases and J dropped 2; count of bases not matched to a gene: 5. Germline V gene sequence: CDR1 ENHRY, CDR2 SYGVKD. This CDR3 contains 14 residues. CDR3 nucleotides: TGTGCCATCAGTATGGACAGGAAGAACTATGGCTACACCTTC. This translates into CAISMDRKNYGYTF.

The CDR3 loop is CASSSGGTGGYEQYF. DNA for the CDR3: TGTGCCAGCTCAAGTGGCGGGACAGGGGGCTACGAGCAGTACTTC. The chain links TRBV6-4 to TRBJ2-7; 11 bases are shared with TRBD1. V was pared by 8 bases and J by 3 bases, with 9 bases of the junction left unmatched. Germline CDR1 is MRHNA and CDR2 is SNTAGT. The CDR3 is made up of 15 amino acids.

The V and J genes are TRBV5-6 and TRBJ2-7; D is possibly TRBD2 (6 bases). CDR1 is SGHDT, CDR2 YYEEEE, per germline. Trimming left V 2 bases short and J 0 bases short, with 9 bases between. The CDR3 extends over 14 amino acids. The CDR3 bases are TGTGCCAGCAGCTTTAGCGGAAGCTCCTACGAGCAGTACTTC. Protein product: CASSFSGSSYEQYF.

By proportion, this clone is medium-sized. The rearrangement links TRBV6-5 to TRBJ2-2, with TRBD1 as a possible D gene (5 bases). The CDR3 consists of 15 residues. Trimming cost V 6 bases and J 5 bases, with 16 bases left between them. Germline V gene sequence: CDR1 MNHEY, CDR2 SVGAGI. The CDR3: CASRTSFGATGELFF. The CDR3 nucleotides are TGTGCCAGCAGGACTTCCTTTGGGGCGACCGGGGAGCTGTTTTTT.

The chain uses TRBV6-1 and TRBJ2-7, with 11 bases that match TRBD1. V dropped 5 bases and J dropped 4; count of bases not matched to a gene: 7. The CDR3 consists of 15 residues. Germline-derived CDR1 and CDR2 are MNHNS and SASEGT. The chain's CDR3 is CASSPRTGGTYEQYF. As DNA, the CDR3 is TGTGCCAGCAGTCCCAGGACAGGGGGCACATACGAGCAGTACTTC.

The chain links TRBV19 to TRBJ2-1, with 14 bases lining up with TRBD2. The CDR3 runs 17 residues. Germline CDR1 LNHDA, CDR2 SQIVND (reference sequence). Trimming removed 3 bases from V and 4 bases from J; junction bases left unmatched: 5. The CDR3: CASSIGTSGGRYNEQFF. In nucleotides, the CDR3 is TGTGCCAGTAGTATCGGGACTAGCGGGGGCAGATACAATGAGCAGTTCTTC.

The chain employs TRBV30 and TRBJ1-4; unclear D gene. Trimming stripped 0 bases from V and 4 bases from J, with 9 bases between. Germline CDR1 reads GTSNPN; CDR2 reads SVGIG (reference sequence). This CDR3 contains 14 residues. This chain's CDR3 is CAWSVGSYNEKLFF. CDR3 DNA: TGTGCCTGGAGTGTAGGGTCTTATAATGAAAAACTGTTTTTT.

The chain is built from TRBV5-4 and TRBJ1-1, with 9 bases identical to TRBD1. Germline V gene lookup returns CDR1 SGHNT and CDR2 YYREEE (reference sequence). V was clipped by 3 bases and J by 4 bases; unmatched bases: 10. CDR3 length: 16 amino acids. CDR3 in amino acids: CASSSYRTGEATEAFF. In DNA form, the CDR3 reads TGTGCCAGCAGCTCCTATAGGACAGGGGAGGCCACTGAAGCTTTCTTT.

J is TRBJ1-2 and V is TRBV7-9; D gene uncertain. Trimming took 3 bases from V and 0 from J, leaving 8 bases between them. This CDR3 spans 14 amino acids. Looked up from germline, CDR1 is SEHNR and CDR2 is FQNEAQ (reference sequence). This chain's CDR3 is CASSLDGANYGYTF. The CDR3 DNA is TGTGCCAGCAGCTTGGATGGGGCTAACTATGGCTACACCTTC.

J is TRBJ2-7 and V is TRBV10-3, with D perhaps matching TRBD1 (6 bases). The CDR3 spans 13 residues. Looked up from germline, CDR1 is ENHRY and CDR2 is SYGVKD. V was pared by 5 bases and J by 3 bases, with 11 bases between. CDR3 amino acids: CAISPRGFYEQYF. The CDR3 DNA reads TGTGCCATCAGTCCCAGGGGCTTCTACGAGCAGTACTTC.

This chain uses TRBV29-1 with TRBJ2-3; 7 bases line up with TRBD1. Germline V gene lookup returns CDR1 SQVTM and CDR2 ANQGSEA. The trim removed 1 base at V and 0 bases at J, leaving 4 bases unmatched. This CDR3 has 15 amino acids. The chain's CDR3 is CSVEGQGRSTDTQYF. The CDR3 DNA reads TGCAGCGTTGAAGGACAGGGTCGTAGCACAGATACGCAGTATTTT.

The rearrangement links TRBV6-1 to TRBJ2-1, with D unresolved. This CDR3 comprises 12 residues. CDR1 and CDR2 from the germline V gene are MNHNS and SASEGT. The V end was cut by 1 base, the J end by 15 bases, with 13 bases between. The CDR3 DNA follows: TGTGCCAGCAGTGAAGGGGTGGACGGGCGGTTCTTC. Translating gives CASSEGVDGRFF.

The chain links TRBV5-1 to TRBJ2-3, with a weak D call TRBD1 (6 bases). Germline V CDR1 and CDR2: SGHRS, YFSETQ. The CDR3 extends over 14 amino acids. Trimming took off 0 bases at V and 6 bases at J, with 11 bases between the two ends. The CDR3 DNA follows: TGCGCCAGCAGCTTGGTGGGGGCCGAGGATACGCAGTATTTT. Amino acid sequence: CASSLVGAEDTQYF.